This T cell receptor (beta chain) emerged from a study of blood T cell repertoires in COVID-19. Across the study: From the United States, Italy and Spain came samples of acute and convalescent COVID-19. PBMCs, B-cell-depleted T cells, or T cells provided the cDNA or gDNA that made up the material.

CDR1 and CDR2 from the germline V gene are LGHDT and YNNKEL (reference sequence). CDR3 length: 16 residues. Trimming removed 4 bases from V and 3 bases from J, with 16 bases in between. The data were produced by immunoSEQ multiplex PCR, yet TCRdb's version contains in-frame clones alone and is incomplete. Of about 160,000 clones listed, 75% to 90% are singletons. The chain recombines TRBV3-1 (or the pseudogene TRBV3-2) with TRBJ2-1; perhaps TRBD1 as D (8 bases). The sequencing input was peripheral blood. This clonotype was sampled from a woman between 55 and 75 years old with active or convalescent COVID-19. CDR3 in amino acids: CASSPNRGGDYNEQFF. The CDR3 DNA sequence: TGTGCCAGCAGCCCCAACAGGGGGGGAGACTACAATGAGCAGTTCTTC.